The rows below give T cell receptor beta chains drawn from one sample of a study of T cell changes during pregnancy in multiple sclerosis. TCRdb's table, derived via immunoSEQ multiplex PCR, lists solely in-frame clones and lacks some. In the table there are about 60,000 clones, approximately 92% of which are singletons. This sample comprised peripheral blood, obtained in the first trimester of pregnancy. These receptors originate from a female donor with multiple sclerosis, enrolled in a pregnancy study. The CDR3 runs from the conserved cysteine through the conserved F or W. A D gene is named only where the DNA matches it firmly. Part of the rows lack a size; the others show once, few, many or a class for expanded clones.

abundance: .; d_gene: TRBD1; v_gene: TRBV11-2; j_gene: TRBJ1-1; CDR3aa: CASSLTGGGTEAFF; CDR3nt: TGTGCCAGCAGCTTAACAGGGGGAGGCACTGAAGCTTTCTTT
abundance: .; d_gene: TRBD1; v_gene: TRBV29-1; j_gene: TRBJ2-7; CDR3aa: CSIRQGVSYEQYF; CDR3nt: TGCAGCATAAGACAGGGTGTGTCCTACGAGCAGTACTTC
abundance: .; d_gene: .; v_gene: TRBV7-2; j_gene: TRBJ2-1; CDR3aa: CASSLAIAVNEQFF; CDR3nt: TGTGCCAGCAGCTTAGCGATAGCAGTCAATGAGCAGTTCTTC
abundance: .; d_gene: .; v_gene: TRBV7-2; j_gene: TRBJ1-5; CDR3aa: CASSLRQQPTQPQHF; CDR3nt: TGTGCCAGCAGCCTCCGACAGCAACCTACTCAGCCCCAGCATTTT
abundance: .; d_gene: TRBD1; v_gene: TRBV4-3; j_gene: TRBJ1-2; CDR3aa: CASRQGAMGANYGYTF; CDR3nt: TGCGCCAGCCGACAGGGGGCGATGGGGGCTAACTATGGCTACACCTTC
abundance: .; d_gene: TRBD2; v_gene: TRBV7-2; j_gene: TRBJ2-2; CDR3aa: CASRPPGGNWVTGELFF; CDR3nt: TGTGCCAGCAGGCCCCCGGGGGGTAATTGGGTAACCGGGGAGCTGTTTTTT
abundance: .; d_gene: .; v_gene: TRBV10-3; j_gene: TRBJ1-5; CDR3aa: CAISDGDQPQHF; CDR3nt: TGTGCCATCTCCGACGGGGATCAGCCCCAGCATTTT
abundance: .; d_gene: TRBD1; v_gene: TRBV29-1; j_gene: TRBJ2-7; CDR3aa: CSAAGGAYEQYF; CDR3nt: TGCAGCGCAGCAGGGGGCGCATACGAGCAGTACTTC
abundance: .; d_gene: TRBD2; v_gene: TRBV10-1; j_gene: TRBJ2-2; CDR3aa: CASSVGGRNTGELFF; CDR3nt: TGCGCCAGCAGTGTGGGGGGGAGAAACACCGGGGAGCTGTTTTTT
abundance: .; d_gene: .; v_gene: TRBV4-3; j_gene: TRBJ2-5; CDR3aa: CASSQLPGSVEETQYF; CDR3nt: TGCGCCAGCAGCCAACTCCCAGGGTCGGTTGAGGAGACCCAGTACTTC
abundance: .; d_gene: .; v_gene: TRBV14; j_gene: TRBJ2-1; CDR3aa: CASSQGLTALYNEQFF; CDR3nt: TGTGCCAGCAGCCAAGGACTCACGGCATTGTACAATGAGCAGTTCTTC
abundance: .; d_gene: .; v_gene: TRBV2; j_gene: TRBJ2-7; CDR3aa: CASKEVPPSYEQYF; CDR3nt: TGTGCCAGCAAGGAGGTACCCCCGTCCTACGAGCAGTACTTC
abundance: few; d_gene: TRBD1; v_gene: TRBV6-1; j_gene: TRBJ2-5; CDR3aa: CASSEVAGGIETQYF; CDR3nt: TGTGCCAGCAGTGAAGTTGCAGGGGGAATTGAGACCCAGTACTTC
abundance: .; d_gene: TRBD2; v_gene: TRBV5-1; j_gene: TRBJ2-3; CDR3aa: CASSPGLAGQTDTQYF; CDR3nt: TGCGCCAGCAGCCCGGGACTAGCGGGGCAAACAGATACGCAGTATTTT
abundance: .; d_gene: .; v_gene: TRBV19; j_gene: TRBJ1-1; CDR3aa: CASKGERHPKNTEAFF; CDR3nt: TGTGCCAGTAAGGGGGAAAGGCATCCCAAGAACACTGAAGCTTTCTTT
abundance: .; d_gene: .; v_gene: TRBV9; j_gene: TRBJ2-5; CDR3aa: CASSETGTQETQYF; CDR3nt: TGTGCCAGCAGCGAGACAGGTACCCAAGAGACCCAGTACTTC
abundance: once; d_gene: .; v_gene: TRBV7-2; j_gene: TRBJ1-2; CDR3aa: CASTLLEGRYGYTF; CDR3nt: TGTGCCAGCACCCTCCTCGAGGGTCGCTATGGCTACACCTTC
abundance: once; d_gene: .; v_gene: TRBV7-6; j_gene: TRBJ2-5; CDR3aa: CASTPGETQYF; CDR3nt: TGTGCCAGCACCCCAGGGGAGACCCAGTACTTC
abundance: .; d_gene: TRBD1; v_gene: TRBV7-3; j_gene: TRBJ2-3; CDR3aa: CASSRDRTGGANTQYF; CDR3nt: TGTGCCAGCAGCCGAGACCGGACAGGGGGCGCAAATACGCAGTATTTT
abundance: once; d_gene: .; v_gene: TRBV7-9; j_gene: TRBJ2-2; CDR3aa: CASSRGGTGELFF; CDR3nt: TGTGCCAGCAGTAGGGGGGGCACCGGGGAGCTGTTTTTT
abundance: .; d_gene: TRBD1; v_gene: TRBV5-6; j_gene: TRBJ1-1; CDR3aa: CASSIRLITGGTEAFF; CDR3nt: TGTGCCAGCAGCATTCGTTTGATTACAGGGGGGACTGAAGCTTTCTTT
abundance: .; d_gene: TRBD2; v_gene: TRBV30; j_gene: TRBJ2-3; CDR3aa: CAWSEGERGDTDTQYF; CDR3nt: TGTGCCTGGAGTGAGGGTGAGCGGGGGGACACAGATACGCAGTATTTT
abundance: .; d_gene: .; v_gene: TRBV29-1; j_gene: TRBJ2-7; CDR3aa: CSATSSYEQYF; CDR3nt: TGCAGCGCCACTTCATCCTACGAGCAGTACTTC
abundance: .; d_gene: TRBD1; v_gene: TRBV7-2; j_gene: TRBJ2-3; CDR3aa: CASRQGDRGIPDTQYF; CDR3nt: TGTGCCAGCAGACAAGGGGACAGGGGGATCCCAGATACGCAGTATTTT
abundance: .; d_gene: .; v_gene: TRBV29-1; j_gene: TRBJ1-1; CDR3aa: CSVGEGVNTEAFF; CDR3nt: TGCAGCGTTGGGGAGGGGGTAAATACTGAAGCTTTCTTT
abundance: .; d_gene: .; v_gene: TRBV30; j_gene: TRBJ2-7; CDR3aa: CAWSVGGSVYEQYF; CDR3nt: TGTGCCTGGAGTGTAGGTGGTAGCGTCTACGAGCAGTACTTC
abundance: few; d_gene: TRBD2; v_gene: TRBV9; j_gene: TRBJ2-1; CDR3aa: CASSGLAGVGDNEQFF; CDR3nt: TGTGCCAGCAGCGGACTAGCGGGGGTAGGAGACAATGAGCAGTTCTTC
abundance: once; d_gene: .; v_gene: TRBV9; j_gene: TRBJ2-7; CDR3aa: CASSPTANAYEQYF; CDR3nt: TGTGCCAGCAGCCCGACAGCTAATGCCTACGAGCAGTACTTC
abundance: .; d_gene: TRBD2; v_gene: TRBV6-6; j_gene: TRBJ2-3; CDR3aa: CAIGTSGGGNTQYF; CDR3nt: TGTGCCATCGGGACTAGCGGGGGGGGGAATACGCAGTATTTT
abundance: .; d_gene: .; v_gene: TRBV7-2; j_gene: TRBJ2-1; CDR3aa: CASSFYLLAGDEQFF; CDR3nt: TGTGCCAGCAGCTTCTACCTCCTAGCTGGGGATGAGCAGTTCTTC
abundance: .; d_gene: .; v_gene: TRBV7-2; j_gene: TRBJ1-3; CDR3aa: CASSYQNTVSGNTIYF; CDR3nt: TGTGCCAGCAGCTACCAAAACACAGTCTCTGGAAACACCATATATTTT
abundance: .; d_gene: .; v_gene: TRBV6-5; j_gene: TRBJ1-4; CDR3aa: CASSPPGLNFLFF; CDR3nt: TGTGCCAGCAGTCCTCCGGGACTTAATTTCTTGTTTTTT
abundance: .; d_gene: .; v_gene: TRBV5-1; j_gene: TRBJ2-2; CDR3aa: CASSLNGEVNTGELFF; CDR3nt: TGCGCCAGCAGCTTGAACGGGGAAGTAAACACCGGGGAGCTGTTTTTT
abundance: .; d_gene: .; v_gene: TRBV2; j_gene: TRBJ2-7; CDR3aa: CASSDGGAVPYEQYF; CDR3nt: TGTGCCAGCAGTGATGGGGGGGCTGTCCCCTACGAGCAGTACTTC
abundance: .; d_gene: .; v_gene: TRBV6-6; j_gene: TRBJ1-3; CDR3aa: CASSYSKGYGNTIYF; CDR3nt: TGTGCCAGCAGTTACTCGAAGGGGTACGGAAACACCATATATTTT
abundance: .; d_gene: TRBD1; v_gene: TRBV13; j_gene: TRBJ2-2; CDR3aa: CASSLGQGWWNTGELFF; CDR3nt: TGTGCCAGCAGCTTGGGACAGGGTTGGTGGAACACCGGGGAGCTGTTTTTT
abundance: .; d_gene: .; v_gene: TRBV7-9; j_gene: TRBJ1-2; CDR3aa: CASSPPDSYGYTF; CDR3nt: TGTGCCAGCAGCCCCCCGGACAGCTACGGCTACACCTTC
abundance: .; d_gene: .; v_gene: TRBV19; j_gene: TRBJ1-2; CDR3aa: CASSIAPGIYGYTF; CDR3nt: TGTGCCAGTAGTATAGCCCCAGGGATCTATGGCTACACCTTC
abundance: .; d_gene: .; v_gene: TRBV7-2; j_gene: TRBJ1-1; CDR3aa: CASSLDRWNTEAFF; CDR3nt: TGTGCCAGCAGCTTAGACAGATGGAACACTGAAGCTTTCTTT
abundance: .; d_gene: .; v_gene: TRBV6-5; j_gene: TRBJ1-1; CDR3aa: CASSYLGGQSHTEAFF; CDR3nt: TGTGCCAGCAGTTACCTCGGGGGTCAATCTCACACTGAAGCTTTCTTT
abundance: .; d_gene: .; v_gene: TRBV4-3; j_gene: TRBJ2-7; CDR3aa: CASSPRYRSSYEQYF; CDR3nt: TGCGCCAGCAGCCCCCGCTACCGGAGCTCCTACGAGCAGTACTTC
abundance: .; d_gene: .; v_gene: TRBV19; j_gene: TRBJ2-5; CDR3aa: CASSEGVETQYF; CDR3nt: TGTGCCAGTAGTGAGGGGGTAGAGACCCAGTACTTC
abundance: .; d_gene: .; v_gene: TRBV19; j_gene: TRBJ1-3; CDR3aa: CASKHRGGGNTIYF; CDR3nt: TGTGCCAGTAAACACCGCGGGGGTGGAAACACCATATATTTT
abundance: .; d_gene: .; v_gene: TRBV5-6; j_gene: TRBJ1-5; CDR3aa: CASSSGLYSNQPQHF; CDR3nt: TGTGCCAGCAGCTCCGGACTGTATAGCAATCAGCCCCAGCATTTT
abundance: .; d_gene: TRBD2; v_gene: TRBV5-4; j_gene: TRBJ2-1; CDR3aa: CASSLGGSRGYNEQFF; CDR3nt: TGTGCCAGCAGCCTCGGGGGGAGTCGTGGGTACAATGAGCAGTTCTTC
abundance: .; d_gene: TRBD2; v_gene: TRBV7-3; j_gene: TRBJ2-3; CDR3aa: CASSLIGDLAGFTDTQYF; CDR3nt: TGTGCCAGCAGCTTAATAGGGGACTTAGCGGGGTTCACAGATACGCAGTATTTT
abundance: .; d_gene: .; v_gene: TRBV5-4; j_gene: TRBJ2-5; CDR3aa: CASSLYSGQETQYF; CDR3nt: TGTGCCAGCAGCTTGTATTCCGGGCAAGAGACCCAGTACTTC
abundance: .; d_gene: TRBD1; v_gene: TRBV6-5; j_gene: TRBJ1-2; CDR3aa: CASSYRDRGRGYTF; CDR3nt: TGTGCCAGCAGTTACCGTGACAGGGGACGTGGCTACACCTTC
abundance: .; d_gene: TRBD2; v_gene: TRBV7-2; j_gene: TRBJ2-1; CDR3aa: CASTRTSGGANEQFF; CDR3nt: TGTGCCAGCACCCGGACTAGCGGGGGGGCGAATGAGCAGTTCTTC
abundance: .; d_gene: TRBD2; v_gene: TRBV4-3; j_gene: TRBJ2-3; CDR3aa: CASSQDTSVRTDTQYF; CDR3nt: TGCGCCAGCAGCCAAGACACTAGCGTTCGCACAGATACGCAGTATTTT
abundance: .; d_gene: TRBD2; v_gene: TRBV5-4; j_gene: TRBJ2-7; CDR3aa: CASSILAGGPHEQYF; CDR3nt: TGTGCCAGCAGCATACTAGCGGGGGGGCCCCACGAGCAGTACTTC
abundance: .; d_gene: TRBD2; v_gene: TRBV18; j_gene: TRBJ2-3; CDR3aa: CASSPRQPGGEDTQYF; CDR3nt: TGTGCCAGCTCACCGCGACAGCCGGGAGGGGAAGATACGCAGTATTTT
abundance: .; d_gene: .; v_gene: TRBV5-1; j_gene: TRBJ2-5; CDR3aa: CASSLGPRRGHQETQYF; CDR3nt: TGCGCCAGCAGCTTGGGGCCTCGGCGGGGTCACCAAGAGACCCAGTACTTC
abundance: .; d_gene: .; v_gene: TRBV9; j_gene: TRBJ2-6; CDR3aa: CASSVGLVGVNHLSSGANVLTF; CDR3nt: TGTGCCAGCAGCGTAGGTCTAGTAGGGGTGAATCACCTCAGCTCTGGGGCCAACGTCCTGACTTTC
abundance: .; d_gene: TRBD1; v_gene: TRBV18; j_gene: TRBJ2-7; CDR3aa: CASSPKQGVRYEQYF; CDR3nt: TGTGCCAGCTCACCAAAACAGGGGGTACGCTACGAGCAGTACTTC
abundance: .; d_gene: TRBD2; v_gene: TRBV5-1; j_gene: TRBJ2-3; CDR3aa: CASSTGGRADTQYF; CDR3nt: TGCGCCAGCAGCACGGGGGGGCGGGCAGATACGCAGTATTTT
abundance: .; d_gene: .; v_gene: TRBV9; j_gene: TRBJ2-3; CDR3aa: CASSAFTDTQYF; CDR3nt: TGTGCCAGCAGCGCGTTCACAGATACGCAGTATTTT